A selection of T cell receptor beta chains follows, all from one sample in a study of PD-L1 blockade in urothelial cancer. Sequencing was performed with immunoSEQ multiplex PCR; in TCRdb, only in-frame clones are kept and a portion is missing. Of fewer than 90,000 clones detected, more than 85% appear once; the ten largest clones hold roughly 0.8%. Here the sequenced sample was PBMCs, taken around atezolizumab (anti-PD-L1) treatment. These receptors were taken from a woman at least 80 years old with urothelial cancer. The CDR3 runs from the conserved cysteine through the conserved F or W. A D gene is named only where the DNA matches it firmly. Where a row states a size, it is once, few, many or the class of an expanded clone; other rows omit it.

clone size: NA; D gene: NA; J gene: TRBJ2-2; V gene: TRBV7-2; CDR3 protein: CASSLVGGKNTGELFF; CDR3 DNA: TGTGCCAGCAGCTTAGTTGGCGGGAAGAACACCGGGGAGCTGTTTTTT
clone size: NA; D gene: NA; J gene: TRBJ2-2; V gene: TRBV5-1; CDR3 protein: CASSLGDTNTGELFF; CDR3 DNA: TGCGCCAGCAGCTTAGGGGATACGAACACCGGGGAGCTGTTTTTT
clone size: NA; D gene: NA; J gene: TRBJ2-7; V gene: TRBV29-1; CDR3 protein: CSVVQGESYEQYF; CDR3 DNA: TGCAGCGTTGTACAGGGTGAGTCCTACGAGCAGTACTTC
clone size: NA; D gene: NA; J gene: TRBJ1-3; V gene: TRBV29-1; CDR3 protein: CTAWGDGNTIYF; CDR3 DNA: TGCACGGCATGGGGCGATGGAAACACCATATATTTT
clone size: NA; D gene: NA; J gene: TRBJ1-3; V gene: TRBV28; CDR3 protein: CASFTGGGGNTIYF; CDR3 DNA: TGTGCCAGCTTCACCGGGGGAGGGGGAAACACCATATATTTT
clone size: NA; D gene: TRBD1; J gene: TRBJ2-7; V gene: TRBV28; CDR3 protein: CASRATGTGRYEQYF; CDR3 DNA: TGTGCCAGCAGGGCAACCGGGACAGGGCGCTACGAGCAGTACTTC
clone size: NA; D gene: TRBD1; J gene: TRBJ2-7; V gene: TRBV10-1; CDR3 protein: CASSEPLTGAAIYEQYF; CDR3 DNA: TGCGCCAGCAGTGAGCCACTGACAGGGGCCGCCATTTACGAGCAGTACTTC
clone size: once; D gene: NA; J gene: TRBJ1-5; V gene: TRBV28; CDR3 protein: CASSDIVTRTLGGNQPQHF; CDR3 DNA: TGTGCCAGCAGTGACATCGTTACCCGGACTCTTGGAGGCAATCAGCCCCAGCATTTT
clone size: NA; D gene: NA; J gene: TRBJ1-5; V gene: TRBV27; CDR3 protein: CASSFGGLQPQHF; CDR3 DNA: TGTGCCAGCAGTTTCGGAGGGCTCCAGCCCCAGCATTTT
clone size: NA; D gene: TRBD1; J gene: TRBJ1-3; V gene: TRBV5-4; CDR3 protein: CASSLATGGPGNTIYF; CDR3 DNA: TGTGCCAGCAGCTTGGCGACAGGGGGGCCTGGAAACACCATATATTTT
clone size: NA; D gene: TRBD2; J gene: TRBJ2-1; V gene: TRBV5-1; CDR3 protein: CASSLAAGGPFEQFF; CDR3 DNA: TGCGCCAGCAGCTTGGCAGCGGGAGGGCCTTTTGAGCAGTTCTTC
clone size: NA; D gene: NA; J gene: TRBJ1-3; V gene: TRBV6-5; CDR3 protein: CASSSPGGPGNTIYF; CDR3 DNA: TGTGCCAGCAGTTCGCCCGGGGGGCCTGGAAACACCATATATTTT
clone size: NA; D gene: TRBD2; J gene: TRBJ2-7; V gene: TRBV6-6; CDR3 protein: CASSFGTSGSGYEQYF; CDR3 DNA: TGTGCCAGCAGTTTTGGGACTAGCGGGAGCGGGTACGAGCAGTACTTC
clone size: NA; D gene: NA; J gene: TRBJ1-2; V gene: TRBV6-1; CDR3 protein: CASSGAQGGYGYTF; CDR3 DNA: TGTGCCAGCAGCGGGGCCCAAGGGGGCTATGGCTACACCTTC
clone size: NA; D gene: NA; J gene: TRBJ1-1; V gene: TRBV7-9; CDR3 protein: CASSLLQGKAFF; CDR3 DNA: TGTGCCAGCAGCTTATTGCAGGGGAAAGCTTTCTTT
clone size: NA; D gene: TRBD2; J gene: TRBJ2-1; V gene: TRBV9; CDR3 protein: CASSVTSGISNEQFF; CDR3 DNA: TGTGCCAGCAGCGTGACTAGCGGGATTAGCAATGAGCAGTTCTTC
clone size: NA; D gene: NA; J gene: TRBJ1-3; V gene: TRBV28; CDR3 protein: CASKSGTGNTIYF; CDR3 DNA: TGTGCCAGCAAGTCCGGGACTGGAAACACCATATATTTT
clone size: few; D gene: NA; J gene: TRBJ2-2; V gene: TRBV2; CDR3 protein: CASRDGYLGTGELFF; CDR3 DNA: TGTGCCAGCAGAGACGGATACCTAGGCACCGGGGAGCTGTTTTTT
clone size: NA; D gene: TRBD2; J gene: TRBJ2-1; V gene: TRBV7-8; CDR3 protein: CASSSAGGVYNEQFF; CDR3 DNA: TGTGCCAGCAGCTCAGCGGGAGGGGTCTACAATGAGCAGTTCTTC
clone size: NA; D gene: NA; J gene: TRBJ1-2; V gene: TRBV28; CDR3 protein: CASSSSPGIYGYTF; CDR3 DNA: TGTGCCAGCAGTTCGAGCCCAGGAATCTATGGCTACACCTTC
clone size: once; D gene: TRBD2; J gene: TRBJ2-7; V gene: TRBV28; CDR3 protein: CASSSPSRGGYEQYF; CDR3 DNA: TGTGCCAGCAGTTCCCCCTCCCGGGGAGGGTACGAGCAGTACTTC
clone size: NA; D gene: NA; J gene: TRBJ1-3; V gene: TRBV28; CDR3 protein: CASSPSGNTIYF; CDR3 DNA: TGTGCCAGCAGCCCATCCGGGAACACCATATATTTT
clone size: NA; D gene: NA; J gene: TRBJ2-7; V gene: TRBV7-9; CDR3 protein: CASSPREIPYEQYF; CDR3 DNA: TGTGCCAGCAGCCCCCGGGAGATACCCTACGAGCAGTACTTC
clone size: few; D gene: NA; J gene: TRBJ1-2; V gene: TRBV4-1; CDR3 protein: CASSQTETSAGYTF; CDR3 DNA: TGCGCCAGCAGCCAAACCGAAACCAGTGCTGGCTACACCTTC
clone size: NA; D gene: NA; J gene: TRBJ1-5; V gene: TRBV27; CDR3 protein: CASSLYSTSPQHF; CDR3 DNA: TGTGCCAGCAGTCTCTATTCTACTTCGCCCCAGCATTTT